This entry lists 29 T cell receptor beta chains sequenced from one sample in a study of blood T cell repertoires in COVID-19. Here immunoSEQ multiplex PCR was the method, and the copy in TCRdb shows in-frame clones only, minus some. Among 300,000 to 400,000 clones, about 86% were seen once, and the ten largest hold about 7.6%. Sequencing used peripheral blood. These TCRs come from a woman aged 60-70 years with COVID-19, enrolled during active disease.

This clone was counted once. This chain links TRBV7-9 with TRBJ2-3; possibly TRBD2 for D (5 bases). The V end lost 1 base, the J end lost 14 bases, and 16 bases lay between the germline ends. Looked up from germline, CDR1 is SEHNR and CDR2 is FQNEAQ (reference sequence). The CDR3 loop spans 13 amino acids. The CDR3 DNA is TGTGCCAGCAGCTTAGTCTTCCAGGAAGGACTGTATTTT. Protein product: CASSLVFQEGLYF.

The V and J genes are TRBV5-1 and TRBJ2-5; 10 nucleotides line up with TRBD2. V was pared by 0 bases and J by 5 bases, with 4 bases of the junction left unmatched. The germline CDR1 and CDR2 sequences are SGHRS and YFSETQ. This CDR3 comprises 15 residues. CDR3: CASSLAGLAMETQYF. DNA for the CDR3: TGCGCCAGCAGCTTGGCGGGACTAGCGATGGAGACCCAGTACTTC.

This rearrangement joins TRBV6-6 to TRBJ2-7; possibly TRBD1 for D (6 bases). The CDR3 length is 13 residues. Trimming removed 10 bases at V and 2 bases at J, with 15 bases between. The germline V gene encodes CDR1 MNHNY and CDR2 SVGAGI (reference sequence). The chain's CDR3 is CATGQSGPYEQYF. The CDR3 nucleotides are TGTGCCACAGGACAGTCCGGCCCCTACGAGCAGTACTTC.

The chain combines TRBV7-3 with TRBJ2-5, with 12 nucleotides matching TRBD2. Trimming removed 1 base from V and 5 bases from J; junction bases left unmatched: 11. CDR3 size: 18 residues. Germline assignment: CDR1 SGHTA and CDR2 FQGTGA. This CDR3 is CASSLNAPSGGDKETQYF. In nucleotides, the CDR3 is TGTGCCAGCAGCTTAAATGCCCCTAGCGGGGGGGACAAGGAGACCCAGTACTTC.

CDR3 nucleotide sequence: TGCGCCAGCAGCCAAGACCACATCACCTCTGGAAACACCATATATTTT. This encodes CASSQDHITSGNTIYF. The chain employs TRBV4-1 and TRBJ1-3; D is uncertain. Germline V gene data show CDR1 as MGHRA and CDR2 as YSYEKL. With 0 bases removed from V and 0 bases from J, the gap between germline ends came to 9 bases. The CDR3 has 16 amino acids.

This chain connects TRBV5-1 to TRBJ1-2; the D gene is possibly TRBD1 (6 bases). V shed 3 bases and J shed 4 bases, with 13 bases lying between them. The CDR3 is 14 residues long. CDR1 is SGHRS, CDR2 YFSETQ, per germline. The CDR3 sequence: CASSSQGNSYGYTF. CDR3 DNA: TGCGCCAGCAGCTCCCAGGGGAATTCCTATGGCTACACCTTC.

The chain recombines TRBV7-9 with TRBJ2-1; TRBD2 aligns across 10 bases. Germline CDR1 reads SEHNR; CDR2 reads FQNEAQ (reference sequence). CDR3 length: 15 residues. J gave up 9 bases and V 5 bases, and 10 bases lay outside the gene matches. The CDR3 DNA reads TGTGCCAGCAGCCCAACTGGGGGACTAGCGTTTGAGCAGTTCTTC. Translated: CASSPTGGLAFEQFF.

The chain employs TRBV5-4 and TRBJ2-7; 10 bases are a match to TRBD1. Germline CDR1 is SGHNT and CDR2 is YYREEE (reference sequence). Losses at the gene ends were 4 bases for V and 5 bases for J; bases not matched to a gene: 3. The CDR3 sequence is 13 residues long. CDR3: CASSPGQGNEQYF. In DNA form, the CDR3 reads TGTGCCAGCAGCCCGGGACAGGGGAACGAGCAGTACTTC.

Only a few counts were recorded for this clone. V is TRBV15 and J is TRBJ1-5; possible D gene TRBD1, 6 bases. Germline values: CDR1 LNHNV, CDR2 YYDKDF (reference sequence). V lost 0 bases and J lost 6, with 6 bases in between. This CDR3 has 13 residues. The CDR3 coding sequence is TGTGCCACCAGCAGAGAAGGGGGTCAGCCCCAGCATTTT. It codes for CATSREGGQPQHF.

V is TRBV9 and J is TRBJ2-1; D may be TRBD1 (7 bases). Trimming left V 3 bases short and J 0 bases short, with 10 bases between. This CDR3 contains 15 residues. CDR1 and CDR2 (germline): SGDLS, YYNGEE. The CDR3 coding sequence is TGTGCCAGCAGCGCAGGGGGGTACTCCTACAATGAGCAGTTCTTC. The encoded protein is CASSAGGYSYNEQFF.

This chain joins TRBV19 and TRBJ2-3, with TRBD1 matching over 11 bases. The V segment lost 4 bases and the J segment 5 bases; nucleotides outside the gene matches: 8. The germline V gene has CDR1 LNHDA and CDR2 SQIVND (reference sequence). The CDR3 length is 16 residues. Here the CDR3 DNA reads TGTGCCAGTAGTAGGGGGACAGGGGGTTTCGTAGATACGCAGTATTTT. Protein product: CASSRGTGGFVDTQYF.

V gene TRBV18 combines with J gene TRBJ2-1; D gene uncertain. Per the germline V gene, CDR1 is KGHSH and CDR2 is LQKENI. CDR3 length: 12 amino acids. The V gene lost 6 bases and the J gene lost 7 bases, with 10 bases spanning the gap. The CDR3 region is CASSKAENEQFF. CDR3 sequence (DNA): TGTGCCAGCTCCAAGGCGGAGAATGAGCAGTTCTTC.

This chain joins TRBV30 and TRBJ1-3; TRBD1 matches 8 bases. V lost 0 bases and J lost 4; bases outside the gene matches: 14. From germline, CDR1 is GTSNPN and CDR2 SVGIG (reference sequence). CDR3 length: 18 residues. The CDR3 DNA reads TGTGCCTGGAGTGTACGGGGACCAGGGGGCGCGTGGGGAAACACCATATATTTT. Residues: CAWSVRGPGGAWGNTIYF.

The chain has TRBV6-5 and TRBJ1-6; the D is unclear. CDR1 and CDR2 (germline): MNHEY, SVGAGI. The CDR3 extends over 14 amino acids. V shed 7 bases and J shed 5 bases, with 12 bases lying between them. The CDR3 reads CASIGGLHNSPLHF. CDR3 in DNA: TGTGCCAGCATCGGAGGCCTGCATAATTCACCCCTCCACTTT.

This clone has just one count. The chain links TRBV3-1 (or the pseudogene TRBV3-2) to TRBJ1-2; 7 bases fit TRBD1. The germline V gene encodes CDR1 LGHDT and CDR2 YNNKEL (reference sequence). CDR3 size: 14 residues. The V and J ends lost 3 bases and 5 bases, in that order; junction bases with no gene match: 6. CDR3 DNA: TGTGCCAGCAGCCAGGAGGGGGCTGGGTATGGCTACACCTTC. Protein product: CASSQEGAGYGYTF.

The DNA for the CDR3 is TGTGCCTGGAGTGCGGGACAGGGGGGTTACGAGCAGTACTTC. Translation: CAWSAGQGGYEQYF. The chain links TRBV30 to TRBJ2-7; TRBD1 matches 11 bases. V was pared by 1 base and J by 4 bases, with 3 bases of the junction left unmatched. The CDR3 covers 14 residues. The V gene's germline CDR1 is GTSNPN and CDR2 SVGIG (reference sequence). The variable domain in full, completed from reference TRBV30 and TRBJ2-7, reads SQTIHQWPATLVQPVGSPLSLECTVEGTSNPNLYWYRQAAGRGLQLLFYSVGIGQISSEVPQNLSASRPQDRQFILSSKKLLLSDSGFYLCAWSAGQGGYEQYFGPGTRLTVT.

This clone was seen once. V and J are TRBV7-2 and TRBJ1-1; 7 positions agree with TRBD1. The CDR3 is made up of 14 amino acids. The trim removed 7 bases at V and 6 bases at J, leaving 11 bases unmatched. In germline, CDR1 is SGHTA, CDR2 FQGNSA. CDR3 bases: TGTGCCAGCACCTTCCAGGGGGGCCCCGCTGAAGCTTTCTTT. It specifies CASTFQGGPAEAFF.

A word on this clone: One end of the junction varies from germline; a read error may be responsible. CDR3 residues: CASSAPSWDSRREF. CDR3 bases: TGTGCCAGCAGCGCCCCCTCCTGGGACAGCCGGCGAGAGTTT. This chain joins TRBV7-2 and TRBJ1-6, with 7 bases identical to TRBD1. Germline V gene sequence: CDR1 SGHTA, CDR2 FQGNSA. The CDR3 is 14 residues long.

The rearrangement links TRBV5-1 to TRBJ2-5; 7 bases agree with TRBD2. The CDR3 spans 14 residues. Losses at the gene ends were 3 bases for V and 4 bases for J; bases not matched to a gene: 6. CDR1 is SGHRS, CDR2 YFSETQ, per germline. The CDR3 nucleotides are TGCGCCAGCAGCTCAGGACTAGGAGGAGAGACCCAGTACTTC. Translated: CASSSGLGGETQYF.

In its sample, this clone was seen once. The chain has TRBV6-1 and TRBJ1-5, with D uncertain. The V end lost 1 base, the J end lost 2 bases, and 12 bases lay between the germline ends. CDR1 is MNHNS and CDR2 is SASEGT in the germline V gene. CDR3 length: 16 amino acids. The CDR3 nucleotides read TGTGCCAGCAGTGAAGGACGGTCACTAGGCAATCAGCCCCAGCATTTT. As protein: CASSEGRSLGNQPQHF.

The gene calls are TRBV6-6 and TRBJ1-4; the match to TRBD1 covers 9 bases. The CDR3 consists of 16 residues. Germline V CDR1 and CDR2: MNHNY, SVGAGI (reference sequence). Trimming at V came to 4 bases and at J to 7 bases, leaving 10 bases not matched to a gene. CDR3 amino acids: CASSFGDRAASEKLFF. The CDR3 DNA is TGTGCCAGCAGTTTCGGGGACAGGGCGGCTTCTGAAAAACTGTTTTTT.

This clone was counted once. The chain recombines TRBV9 with TRBJ1-2, with D maybe TRBD1 (5 bases). The germline V and J ends were trimmed by 2 bases and 5 bases, with 19 bases remaining between them. The CDR3 covers 16 residues. Germline values: CDR1 SGDLS, CDR2 YYNGEE. The CDR3 nucleotides read TGTGCCAGCAGCGTGACTTGGGGCAGGGCGGCATATGGCTACACCTTC. It translates to CASSVTWGRAAYGYTF.

The genes are TRBV2 and TRBJ2-1, with 8 bases that match TRBD1. CDR3 length equals 15 residues. Germline V gives CDR1 SNHLY, CDR2 FYNNEI. V shed 6 bases and J 5 bases; nucleotides not matched to a gene: 9. CDR3 in DNA: TGTGCCAGCAGCCCTGGACAGGGAACGGACAATGAGCAGTTCTTC. Amino acid sequence: CASSPGQGTDNEQFF.

The V call is TRBV3-1 (or the pseudogene TRBV3-2), the J call TRBJ2-7; a possible D gene is TRBD1 (5 bases). Trimming took off 2 bases at V and 0 bases at J, with 11 bases between the two ends. Germline V gene data show CDR1 as LGHDT and CDR2 as YNNKEL (reference sequence). This CDR3 is built from 15 residues. CDR3 residues: CASSQTGRSSYEQYF. The DNA of the CDR3 is TGTGCCAGCAGCCAAACAGGTAGAAGCTCCTACGAGCAGTACTTC.

CDR3 protein: CASSLWGPRYEQYF. CDR3 nucleotide sequence: TGTGCCAGCAGCTTATGGGGGCCCCGCTACGAGCAGTACTTC. This chain uses TRBV11-3 with TRBJ2-7, with D possibly matching TRBD1 (6 bases). The V and J ends lost 2 bases and 3 bases respectively, with 11 bases between them. Germline loops: CDR1 SGHNT, CDR2 YENEEA. There are 14 residues in the CDR3.

The genes are TRBV5-1 and TRBJ1-1, with a possible D match to TRBD1 (5 bases). V was clipped by 4 bases and J by 0 bases, with 10 bases between them. The CDR3 is 14 residues long. CDR1 is SGHRS, CDR2 YFSETQ, per germline. In DNA, the CDR3 is TGCGCCAGCAGCGCGGGACCGATGAACACTGAAGCTTTCTTT. Encoded protein: CASSAGPMNTEAFF.

The chain has TRBV11-3 and TRBJ1-4; 11 nucleotides align to TRBD1. Germline assignment: CDR1 SGHNT and CDR2 YENEEA. There are 17 residues in the CDR3. Trimming at V came to 5 bases and at J to 8 bases, leaving 13 bases not matched to a gene. The CDR3 DNA reads TGTGCCAGCAGCCCAGGACAGGGGGCGGCGGCTGACGAAAAACTGTTTTTT. Protein: CASSPGQGAAADEKLFF.

This chain joins TRBV3-1 (or the pseudogene TRBV3-2) and TRBJ1-2; perhaps TRBD1 as D (6 bases). This CDR3 has 12 residues. Trimming removed 4 bases at V and 4 bases at J, with 7 bases between. Per germline, CDR1 LGHDT and CDR2 YNNKEL (reference sequence). The CDR3 here is CASSRTVYGYTF. CDR3 sequence (DNA): TGTGCCAGCAGCCGGACAGTCTATGGCTACACCTTC.

This chain joins TRBV30 and TRBJ1-2; D unclear. The CDR3 runs to 14 residues. Germline-derived CDR1 and CDR2 are GTSNPN and SVGIG (reference sequence). The V end was cut by 0 bases, the J end by 1 base, with 9 bases between. The CDR3 DNA reads TGTGCCTGGAGTGTAAACTCTTATAACTATGGCTACACCTTC. This sequence encodes CAWSVNSYNYGYTF.